A single sample is the source of the 10 T cell receptor beta chains below, sequenced in a study of blood T cell repertoires in COVID-19. Assay used: immunoSEQ multiplex PCR; TCRdb lists only in-frame clones, some missing. Of a few hundred thousand clones listed, about nine tenths are singletons. Source material: peripheral blood. The receptors derive from a man aged 55 to 70 with acute or convalescent COVID-19.

The chain recombines TRBV7-3 with TRBJ2-1; 9 nucleotides align to TRBD2. Germline CDR1 reads SGHTA; CDR2 reads FQGTGA. The CDR3 runs 13 residues. After removal of 0 bases from V and 12 bases from J, the junction contained 3 bases not matched to a gene. CDR3: CASSLTPSGTQFF. In DNA form, the CDR3 reads TGTGCCAGCAGCTTAACGCCTAGCGGGACGCAGTTCTTC.

The chain carries TRBV2 and TRBJ1-5; 9 nucleotides agree with TRBD1. The V and J ends lost 4 bases and 8 bases, in that order; junction bases with no gene match: 9. The length of the CDR3 is 15 residues. Germline assignment: CDR1 SNHLY and CDR2 FYNNEI. The CDR3 protein is CASSGSTGGGKPQHF. The CDR3 DNA sequence: TGTGCCAGCAGTGGATCCACAGGGGGCGGAAAGCCCCAGCATTTT.

This clone has only one observation. The V and J genes are TRBV6-1 and TRBJ1-1; 7 bases align to TRBD1. Germline V gives CDR1 MNHNS, CDR2 SASEGT. With 3 bases clipped from V and 0 bases from J, the junction kept 4 bases outside the gene matches. The CDR3 has 15 residues. In DNA form, the CDR3 reads TGTGCCAGCAGTGATGAGGGGGCCTTGAACACTGAAGCTTTCTTT. As protein: CASSDEGALNTEAFF.

This chain uses TRBV28 with TRBJ1-2, with 7 bases fitting TRBD1. The CDR3 is 14 residues long. V was pared by 4 bases and J by 7 bases, with 9 bases of the junction left unmatched. Germline CDR1 is MDHEN and CDR2 is SYDVKM. The CDR3 is CASSSPDRVIGYTF. The CDR3 DNA follows: TGTGCCAGCAGTTCCCCAGACAGGGTTATTGGCTACACCTTC.

The rearrangement links TRBV15 to TRBJ1-3, with a tentative D call TRBD1 (5 bases). Trimming removed 5 bases at V and 0 bases at J, with 11 bases between. The germline V gene has CDR1 LNHNV and CDR2 YYDKDF (reference sequence). CDR3 size: 15 residues. For the CDR3, the DNA is TGTGCCACCAGCCAAAACAGGTTCTCTGGAAACACCATATATTTT. Translated, it gives CATSQNRFSGNTIYF.

This clone came up once. The CDR3 region is CASSPDSQETQYF. Here the CDR3 DNA reads TGTGCCAGCAGTCCGGACAGTCAAGAGACCCAGTACTTC. This chain joins TRBV6-5 and TRBJ2-5; a possible D gene is TRBD1 (6 bases). Trimming cost V 5 bases and J 2 bases, with 9 bases left between them. The germline CDR1 and CDR2 sequences are MNHEY and SVGAGI. This CDR3 has 13 residues.

The V gene is TRBV27, the J gene TRBJ2-6; D is possibly TRBD1 (5 bases). The CDR3 is 19 amino acids. Between the trimmed V and J ends, which lost 6 bases and 0 bases, there was a span of 21 bases. CDR1 is MNHEY and CDR2 is SMNVEV in the germline V gene (reference sequence). CDR3 sequence reads: CASSSPLGQAISGANVLTF. CDR3 nucleotides: TGTGCCAGCAGCTCCCCCCTCGGACAAGCGATCTCTGGGGCCAACGTCCTGACTTTC. The whole variable domain, remainder taken from reference TRBV27 and TRBJ2-6, is EAQVTQNPRYLITVTGKKLTVTCSQNMNHEYMSWYRQDPGLGLRQIYYSMNVEVTDKGDVPEGYKVSRKEKRNFPLILESPSPNQTSLYFCASSSPLGQAISGANVLTFGAGSRLTVL.

Only one count was recorded for this clone. This sequence joins TRBV27 and TRBJ2-7; D is possibly TRBD1 (6 bases). The germline gives CDR1 MNHEY, CDR2 SMNVEV (reference sequence). The CDR3 covers 13 residues. Between the trimmed V and J ends, which lost 3 bases and 2 bases, there was a span of 8 bases. This CDR3 reads CASSFQGPYEQYF. The CDR3 DNA reads as TGTGCCAGCAGTTTTCAGGGGCCCTACGAGCAGTACTTC.

This clone appeared a single time. The chain couples TRBV6-1 to TRBJ1-1; D might be TRBD1 (5 bases). Trimming shortened V by 1 base and J by 1 base, and 10 bases separated the two germline ends. Germline assignment: CDR1 MNHNS and CDR2 SASEGT. This CDR3 is built from 15 residues. CDR3 nucleotides: TGTGCCAGCAGTGAAGGGGGCTGGGAGAACACTGAAGCTTTCTTT. Translated: CASSEGGWENTEAFF.

This clone was seen only a few times. This chain links TRBV6-5 with TRBJ2-1; D is perhaps TRBD2 (6 bases). Germline lookup yields CDR1 MNHEY and CDR2 SVGAGI. Trimming pared 6 bases from V and 6 bases from J, leaving 15 bases between. This CDR3 spans 14 amino acids. CDR3 coding DNA: TGTGCCAGCAGAAGGGACCCCGGGGGCAATGAGCAGTTCTTC. This codes for CASRRDPGGNEQFF.